Given below is one T cell receptor (beta chain) in context. Trimming cost V 6 bases and J 5 bases; bases outside gene matches: 5. The CDR3 runs 13 residues. Germline V gene sequence: CDR1 SNHLY, CDR2 FYNNEI. This specimen belongs to a study of radiotherapy plus CTLA-4 blockade in lung cancer. Clones were read by immunoSEQ multiplex PCR, and TCRdb kept only the in-frame ones, dropping some. The table has 100,000 or so clones, approximately 82% seen once; the top ten hold roughly 23%. The chain couples TRBV2 to TRBJ1-1, with TRBD1 identical over 8 bases. The sequencing here drew on peripheral blood, taken from a patient treated with radiotherapy plus ipilimumab. This clonotype was sampled from a human donor with non-small cell lung cancer that progressed on radiotherapy plus ipilimumab. CDR3 in DNA: TGTGCCAGCAGGACAGGGGAGAGGACTGAAGCTTTCTTT. Encoded protein: CASRTGERTEAFF.